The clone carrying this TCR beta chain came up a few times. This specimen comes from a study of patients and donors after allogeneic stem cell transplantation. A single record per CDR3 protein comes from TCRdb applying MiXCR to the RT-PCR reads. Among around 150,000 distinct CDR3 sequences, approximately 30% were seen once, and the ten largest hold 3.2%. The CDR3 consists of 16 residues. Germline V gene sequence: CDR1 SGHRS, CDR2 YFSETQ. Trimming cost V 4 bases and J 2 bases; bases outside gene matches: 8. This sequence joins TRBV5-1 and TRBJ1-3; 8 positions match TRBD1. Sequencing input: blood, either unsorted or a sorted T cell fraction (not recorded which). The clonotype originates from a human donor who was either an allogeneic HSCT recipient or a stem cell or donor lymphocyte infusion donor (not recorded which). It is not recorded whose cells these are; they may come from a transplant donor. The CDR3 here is CASSPTPGQAGNTIYF. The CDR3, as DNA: TGCGCCAGCAGCCCTACACCGGGACAGGCTGGAAACACCATATATTTT.